These T cell receptor beta chains were read from a single sample in a study of blood T cell repertoires in COVID-19. Measured with immunoSEQ multiplex PCR; TCRdb has only the in-frame clones, and not every one. Of under 45,000 clones listed, around 90% were seen once; the top ten hold approximately 1.4%. The specimen sequenced was peripheral blood. The receptor set was obtained from a woman in her thirties or forties with acute or convalescent COVID-19. The CDR3 runs from the conserved cysteine through the conserved F or W. A D gene is named only where the DNA matches it firmly. Clone size appears in some rows only: once, few, many, or a class for an expanded clone.

J	size	D	V	CDR3	DNA
TRBJ1-2	-	TRBD1	TRBV7-9	CASSYYGQVYGYTF	TGTGCCAGCAGCTATTACGGACAGGTCTATGGCTACACCTTC
TRBJ1-2	-	-	TRBV3-1/TRBV3-2	CASSQGHLNYGYTF	TGTGCCAGCAGCCAAGGACACCTGAACTATGGCTACACCTTC
TRBJ2-1	-	TRBD2	TRBV9	CASSPPSGATYNEQFF	TGTGCCAGCAGCCCCCCGAGCGGGGCGACCTACAATGAGCAGTTCTTC
TRBJ2-4	-	-	TRBV7-8	CASSRGGGDIQYF	TGTGCCAGCAGCCGAGGGGGCGGGGACATTCAGTACTTC
TRBJ2-4	-	TRBD1	TRBV18	CASSLWGTDGNIQYF	TGTGCCAGCTCCCTCTGGGGGACAGACGGAAACATTCAGTACTTC
TRBJ1-1	few	-	TRBV6-5	CASSRGDTEAFF	TGTGCCAGCAGCCGGGGAGACACTGAAGCTTTCTTT
TRBJ2-1	-	TRBD2	TRBV10-3	CAITGLAGDEQFF	TGTGCCATCACTGGACTAGCGGGGGATGAGCAGTTCTTC
TRBJ1-1	once	-	TRBV6-2/TRBV6-3	CASSPPRLVNTEAFF	TGTGCCAGCAGTCCCCCCCGACTCGTGAACACTGAAGCTTTCTTT
TRBJ1-4	once	-	TRBV15	CATSGGEKLFF	TGTGCCACCAGCGGCGGTGAAAAACTGTTTTTT
TRBJ2-2	-	TRBD2	TRBV2	CASSEVGTGGGELFF	TGTGCCAGCAGTGAAGTGGGGACGGGGGGCGGGGAGCTGTTTTTT
TRBJ2-5	once	TRBD2	TRBV30	CAWNGGEETQYF	TGTGCCTGGAACGGGGGGGAAGAGACCCAGTACTTC